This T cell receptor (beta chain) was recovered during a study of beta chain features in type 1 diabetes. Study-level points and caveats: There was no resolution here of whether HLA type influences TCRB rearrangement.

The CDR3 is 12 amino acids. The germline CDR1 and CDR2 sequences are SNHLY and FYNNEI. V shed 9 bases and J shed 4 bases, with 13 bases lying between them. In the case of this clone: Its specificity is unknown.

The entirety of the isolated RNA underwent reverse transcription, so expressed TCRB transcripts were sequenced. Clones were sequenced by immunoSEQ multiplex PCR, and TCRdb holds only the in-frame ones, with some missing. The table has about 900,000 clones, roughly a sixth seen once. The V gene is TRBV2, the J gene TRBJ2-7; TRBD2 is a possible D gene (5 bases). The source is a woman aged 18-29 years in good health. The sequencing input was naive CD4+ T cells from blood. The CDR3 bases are TGTGCCAGGACTAAAGGCTGGTACGAGCAGTACTTC. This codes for CARTKGWYEQYF.